The text below deals with one TCR beta chain. Antigen: not known. This specimen belongs to a study of shared clonotypes between healthy human individuals. Study results and limitations: Enrolling few donors narrowed the genetic and exposure-history diversity that was represented.

This CDR3 is built from 17 residues. Per the germline V gene, CDR1 is KGHSH and CDR2 is LQKENI. Germline trimming cut 3 bases from V and 6 bases from J; bases unmatched to any gene: 9. Per the original data handling: ImmunoSEQ supplied junction-only sequences lacking quality scores, so filtering was different. Libraries were prepared by immunoSEQ multiplex PCR; TCRdb keeps only in-frame clonotypes and omits some of them. V, J and clone size are taken as reported in that table, and D and trimming were inferred from the DNA itself. The sample consists of roughly 2.4 million clones, almost 96% of them appearing once.

The source of this sequence is a man aged 18 to 29 in good health. Specimen: naive CD4+ T cells sorted from blood. Subset specified: CD45RA+ positively selected. This chain connects TRBV18 to TRBJ1-5, with TRBD1 identical over 12 bases. CDR3 sequence reads: CASSPSAGQGAAQPQHF. CDR3 sequence (DNA): TGTGCCAGCTCACCTTCAGCGGGACAGGGGGCAGCTCAGCCCCAGCATTTT.